This T cell receptor beta chain originates from a study of immune evolution from preneoplasia to lung adenocarcinoma. General study findings and limits: Top clone share appeared to fall from AAH through AIS, MIA, adenocarcinoma. Later-stage lesions appeared to have more T cells, more diversity, less clonality.

This CDR3 has 16 amino acids. Germline loops: CDR1 SGHVS, CDR2 FQNEAQ. Trimming took 3 bases from V and 2 from J; bases not matched to a gene: 9. Patients had resection in Japan or China between about 2013 and 2017. In the case of this clone: Antigen: not known.

Method: immunoSEQ multiplex PCR; TCRdb's copy keeps in-frame clones and lacks some. The sample holds approximately 6,100 clones, less than 80% seen once. The sequenced sample consisted of FFPE adjacent normal lung tissue. This sequence was found in a person aged 70 to 85 with lung adenocarcinoma. The chain uses TRBV7-8 and TRBJ1-2, with 7 bases identical to TRBD1. CDR3 bases: TGTGCCAGCAGCTTGAGAGGGGGCTCCGTAAACTATGGCTACACCTTC. Residues: CASSLRGGSVNYGYTF.